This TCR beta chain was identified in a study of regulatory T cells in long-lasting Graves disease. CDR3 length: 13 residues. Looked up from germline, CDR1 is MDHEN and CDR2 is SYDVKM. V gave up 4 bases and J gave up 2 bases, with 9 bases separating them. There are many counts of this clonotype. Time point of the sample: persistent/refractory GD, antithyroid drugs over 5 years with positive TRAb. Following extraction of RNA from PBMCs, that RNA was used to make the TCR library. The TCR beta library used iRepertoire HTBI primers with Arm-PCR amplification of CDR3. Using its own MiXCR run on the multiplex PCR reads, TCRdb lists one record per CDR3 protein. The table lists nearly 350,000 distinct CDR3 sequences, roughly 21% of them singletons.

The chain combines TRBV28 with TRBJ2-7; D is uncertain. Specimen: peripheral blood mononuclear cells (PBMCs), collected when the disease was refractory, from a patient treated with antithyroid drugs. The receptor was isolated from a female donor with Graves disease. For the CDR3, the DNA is TGTGCCAGCAGTTCACTTGACACCTACGAGCAGTACTTC. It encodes CASSSLDTYEQYF.